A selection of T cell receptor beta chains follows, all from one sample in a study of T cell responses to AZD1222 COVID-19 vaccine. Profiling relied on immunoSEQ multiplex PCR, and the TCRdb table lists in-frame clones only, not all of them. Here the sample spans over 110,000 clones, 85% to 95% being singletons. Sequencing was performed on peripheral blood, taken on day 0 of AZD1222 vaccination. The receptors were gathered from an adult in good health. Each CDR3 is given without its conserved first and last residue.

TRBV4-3	ASSQEVAEEKLF
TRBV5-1	ASSWGAQGNGYT
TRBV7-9	ASSSLLQGAGYT
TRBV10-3	AISARQGAKTGELF
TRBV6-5	ASRAGRGSAGELF
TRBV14	ASSEQGAGELF
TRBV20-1	SALAGNEQF
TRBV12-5	ASGGETGYSNQPQH
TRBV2	ASSAQGGESKQY
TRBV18	ASSSRAPTTNEKLF
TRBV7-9	ASSQEGLRGPEQY
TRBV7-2	ASSLRQTTDTQY
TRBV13	ASSRVGVNTEAF
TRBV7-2	ASSLAPIGVYNEQF
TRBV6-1	ASSEVGSQY
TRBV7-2	ASSLGVPPRNEQF
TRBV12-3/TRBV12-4	ASSSYSYGYT
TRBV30	AWARAGERTDTQY
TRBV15	ATSRVSQLSGDGYT
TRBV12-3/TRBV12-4	ATRGRGYEQY
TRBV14	ASSPGTLSGTGELF
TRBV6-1	ASSRVLSGGDTQY
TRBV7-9	ASSHPAREDEQY
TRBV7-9	ASSALRENTEAF
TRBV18	ASSGTGGTDTQY
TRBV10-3	AISESGANTEAF
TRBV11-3	ASSDPGRGTDTQY
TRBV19	ATVSGNQPQH